This entry concerns a single T cell receptor beta chain. The germline gives CDR1 GTSNPN, CDR2 SVGIG (reference sequence). The junction had 8 bases not matched to a gene; V was cut back by 0 bases and J by 16 bases. The CDR3 has 12 amino acids. The sample originates from a study of cytomegalovirus exposure and HLA in healthy donors. Primers included in the PCR were 60 Vbeta and 13 Jbeta primers. The table came from immunoSEQ multiplex PCR; TCRdb's copy has only in-frame clones and leaves some out. Its table lists tens of thousands of clones. The chain joins TRBV30 to TRBJ1-4, with 7 bases that match TRBD1. The material sequenced was PBMCs. The TCR originated in a man aged 40-55 years in good health and CMV-seronegative. This CDR3 is CAWSVPGGGPFF. Written as DNA, the CDR3 is TGTGCCTGGAGTGTCCCGGGAGGGGGCCCGTTTTTT.